This TCR beta chain was sequenced for a study of blood T cell repertoires in COVID-19. Per germline, CDR1 MNHEY and CDR2 SVGAGI. This CDR3 region has 14 residues. The junction had 2 bases not matched to a gene; V was cut back by 6 bases and J by 2 bases. As handled by the study authors: Amplification from reference gene primers served as the basis for estimated nucleated cell counts. Measured with immunoSEQ multiplex PCR; TCRdb has only the in-frame clones, and not every one. For V, J and clone size, that table is used; D and trimming come from the DNA. The table includes about 410,000 clones, approximately 91% detected once.

The specimen was peripheral blood. This receptor was identified in a middle-aged woman with COVID-19, enrolled during active disease. V and J are TRBV6-5 and TRBJ2-5; 11 bases agree with TRBD2. The CDR3 DNA is TGTGCCAGCAGGGTAGCGGGGGGGCAAGAGACCCAGTACTTC. Protein sequence: CASRVAGGQETQYF.